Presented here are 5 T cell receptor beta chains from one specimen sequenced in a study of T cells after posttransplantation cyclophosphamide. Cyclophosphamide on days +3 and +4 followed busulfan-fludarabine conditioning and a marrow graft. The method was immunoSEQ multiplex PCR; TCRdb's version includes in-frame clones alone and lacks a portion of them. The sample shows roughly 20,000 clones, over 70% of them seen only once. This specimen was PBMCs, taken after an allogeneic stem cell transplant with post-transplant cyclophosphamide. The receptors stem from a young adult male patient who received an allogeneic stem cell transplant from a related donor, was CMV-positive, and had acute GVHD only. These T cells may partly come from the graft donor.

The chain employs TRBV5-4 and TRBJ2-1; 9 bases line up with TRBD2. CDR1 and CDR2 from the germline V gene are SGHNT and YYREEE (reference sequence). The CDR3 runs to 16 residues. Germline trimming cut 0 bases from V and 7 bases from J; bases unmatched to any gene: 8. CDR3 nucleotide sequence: TGTGCCAGCAGCTTGGGGCCTAGCGGGGCTCAGAATGAGCAGTTCTTC. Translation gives CASSLGPSGAQNEQFF.

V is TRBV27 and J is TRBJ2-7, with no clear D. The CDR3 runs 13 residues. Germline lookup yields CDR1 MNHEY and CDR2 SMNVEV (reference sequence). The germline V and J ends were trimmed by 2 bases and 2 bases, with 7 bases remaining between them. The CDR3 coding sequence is TGTGCCAGCAGTTTAGGGCTACCCTACGAGCAGTACTTC. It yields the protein CASSLGLPYEQYF.

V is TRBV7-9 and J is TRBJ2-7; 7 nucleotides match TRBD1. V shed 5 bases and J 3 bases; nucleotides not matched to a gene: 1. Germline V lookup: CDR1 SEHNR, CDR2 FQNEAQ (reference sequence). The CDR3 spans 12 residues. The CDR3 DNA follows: TGTGCCAGCAGCCGACAGGGCTACGAGCAGTACTTC. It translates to CASSRQGYEQYF.

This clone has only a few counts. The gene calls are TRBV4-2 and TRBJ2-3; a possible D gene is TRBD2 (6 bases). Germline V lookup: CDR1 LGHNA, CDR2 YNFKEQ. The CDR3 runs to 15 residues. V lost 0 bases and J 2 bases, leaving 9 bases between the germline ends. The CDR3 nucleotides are TGTGCCAGCAGCCAAGAATGGAGGGACACAGATACGCAGTATTTT. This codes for CASSQEWRDTDTQYF.

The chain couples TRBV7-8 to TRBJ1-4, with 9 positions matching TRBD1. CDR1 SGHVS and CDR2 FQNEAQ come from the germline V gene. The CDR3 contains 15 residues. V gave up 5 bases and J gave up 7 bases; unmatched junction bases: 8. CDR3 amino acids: CASSPAGTGTEKLFF. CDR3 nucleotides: TGTGCCAGCAGCCCCGCCGGGACAGGGACTGAAAAACTGTTTTTT. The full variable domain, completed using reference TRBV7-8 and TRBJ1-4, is GAGVSQSPRYKVAKRGQDVALRCDPISGHVSLFWYQQALGQGPEFLTYFQNEAQLDKSGLPSDRFFAERPEGSVSTLKIQRTQQEDSAVYLCASSPAGTGTEKLFFGSGTQLSVL.